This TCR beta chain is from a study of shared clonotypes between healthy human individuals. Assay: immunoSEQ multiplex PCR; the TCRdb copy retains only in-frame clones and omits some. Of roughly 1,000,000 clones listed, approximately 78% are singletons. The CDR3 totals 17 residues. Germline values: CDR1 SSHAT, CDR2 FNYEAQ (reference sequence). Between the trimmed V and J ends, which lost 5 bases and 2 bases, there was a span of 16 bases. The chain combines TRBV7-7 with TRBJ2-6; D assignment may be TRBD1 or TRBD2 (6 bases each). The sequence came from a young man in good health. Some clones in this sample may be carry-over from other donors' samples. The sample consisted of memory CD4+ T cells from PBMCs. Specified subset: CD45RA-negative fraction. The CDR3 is CASSPPGGATGANVLTF. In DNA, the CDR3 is TGTGCCAGCAGCCCCCCCGGGGGCGCGACTGGGGCCAACGTCCTGACTTTC.